Following are 15 T cell receptor beta chains from one sample sequenced in a study of T-cell reconstitution after alpha-beta-depleted transplantation in children. Unique molecular identifiers were built into the TCRbeta library. TCRdb re-derived calls from the PCR reads in MiXCR, one entry per CDR3 protein. The sample has a few hundred thousand distinct CDR3 sequences, around 10% seen once. The sample was peripheral blood, taken 180 days after TCRalphabeta/CD19-depleted stem cell transplant. The receptors derive from a male patient between 2 and 9 years old who had a stem cell transplant for chronic granulomatous disease, so the T cells may come from the graft donor.

This clonotype was recorded many times. The V and J genes are TRBV6-5 and TRBJ1-2, with 9 bases that match TRBD1. The CDR3 is made up of 16 amino acids. The ends lost 2 bases at V and 4 bases at J; junction bases unmatched: 8. In germline, CDR1 is MNHEY, CDR2 SVGAGI. Here the CDR3 DNA reads TGTGCCAGCAGTTACCTACCTCCGACAGGGGGCTATGGCTACACCTTC. It specifies CASSYLPPTGGYGYTF.

Ten or more counts support this clonotype. CDR3 coding DNA: TGCGCCAGCAGCCAAGGACCAGTTAGCGGGGCCTACGAGCAGTACTTC. This translates into CASSQGPVSGAYEQYF. The chain has TRBV4-1 and TRBJ2-7; TRBD2 matches 8 bases. J gave up 2 bases and V 1 base, and 7 bases lay outside the gene matches. Germline loops: CDR1 MGHRA, CDR2 YSYEKL. This CDR3 spans 16 amino acids.

This clonotype was seen many times. V and J are TRBV7-2 and TRBJ2-5; tentatively, D is TRBD2 (5 bases). This CDR3 spans 14 amino acids. V shed 2 bases and J shed 2 bases, with 9 bases lying between them. CDR1 is SGHTA and CDR2 is FQGNSA in the germline V gene. CDR3 sequence (DNA): TGTGCCAGCAGCTTAAGTGGGAGTCAAGAGACCCAGTACTTC. Its translation is CASSLSGSQETQYF.

This clonotype was picked up many times. The genes are TRBV12-3 or TRBV12-4 and TRBJ2-5, with 9 bases matching TRBD1. This CDR3 has 14 amino acids. The V and J ends lost 6 bases and 3 bases, in that order; junction bases with no gene match: 5. CDR3 sequence: CASRKTGGEETQYF. Here the CDR3 DNA reads TGTGCCAGCAGAAAGACAGGGGGGGAAGAGACCCAGTACTTC.

This clonotype was recorded at least ten times. The V gene is TRBV25-1, the J gene TRBJ2-2; D unclear. This CDR3 comprises 13 residues. V dropped 1 base and J dropped 7 bases, with 7 bases sitting between them. CDR1 and CDR2 from the germline V gene are MGHDK and SYGVNS. CDR3 residues: CASSELAGGELFF. For the CDR3, the DNA is TGTGCCAGCAGTGAATTAGCTGGCGGGGAGCTGTTTTTT.

Written as DNA, the CDR3 is TGTGCCAGCAGTTTAGTGGTCCATGAGCAGTTCTTC. Amino acids: CASSLVVHEQFF. This sequence joins TRBV12-3 or TRBV12-4 and TRBJ2-1; no reliable D call. CDR3 length: 12 amino acids. The V and J ends lost 1 base and 8 bases respectively, with 6 bases between them.

This clonotype was observed many times. The chain couples TRBV6-4 to TRBJ2-7; 7 nucleotides match TRBD1. In germline, CDR1 is MRHNA, CDR2 SNTAGT. This CDR3 has 17 residues. Trimming cost V 3 bases and J 2 bases; bases outside gene matches: 13. CDR3 loop: CASSDGSRTGTAYEQYF. CDR3 nucleotides: TGTGCCAGCAGTGATGGGTCGAGAACGGGGACAGCCTACGAGCAGTACTTC.

This clonotype was observed at least ten times. Relative to the germline gene, one junction end is altered; a read error may explain this. The V call is TRBV20-1, the J call TRBJ2-5, with D perhaps given as TRBD1 or TRBD2 (5 bases each). This CDR3 spans 11 amino acids. Looked up from germline, CDR1 is DFQATT and CDR2 is SNEGSKA (reference sequence). CDR3 residues: CSAQLGVFKTF. In nucleotides, the CDR3 is TGCAGTGCCCAGTTGGGGGTTTTTAAAACTTTC.

In its sample, this clonotype was seen many times. The gene calls are TRBV29-1 and TRBJ2-1; 12 bases map to TRBD2. With 5 bases clipped from V and 9 bases from J, the junction kept 2 bases outside the gene matches. The CDR3 covers 12 residues. The germline V gene encodes CDR1 SQVTM and CDR2 ANQGSEA. CDR3 DNA sequence: TGCAGCGTTCTACTAGCGGGAGGTGAGCAGTTCTTC. It is translated as CSVLLAGGEQFF.

This clonotype was observed many times. The chain has TRBV7-9 and TRBJ2-7; 11 positions match TRBD2. The germline V gene encodes CDR1 SEHNR and CDR2 FQNEAQ (reference sequence). The CDR3 length is 15 residues. Trimming took 3 bases from V and 5 from J; bases not matched to a gene: 6. The CDR3, as DNA: TGTGCCAGCAGCTTGGGGACTAGCGGATCCCACGAGCAGTACTTC. It codes for CASSLGTSGSHEQYF.

The J gene is TRBJ2-1, the V gene TRBV7-6; 7 bases fit TRBD1. This CDR3 region has 14 residues. Germline V gene sequence: CDR1 SGHVS, CDR2 FNYEAQ. V gave up 7 bases and J gave up 7 bases; unmatched junction bases: 10. The CDR3 loop reads CASIPLRGRNEQFF. The CDR3 coding sequence is TGTGCCAGCATCCCCCTGAGGGGGCGGAATGAGCAGTTCTTC.

In this sample, this clonotype turned up many times. This chain links TRBV29-1 with TRBJ1-2; no reliable D call. V dropped 2 bases and J dropped 4 bases, with 14 bases sitting between them. Germline V gives CDR1 SQVTM, CDR2 ANQGSEA. The CDR3 is made up of 14 amino acids. CDR3 protein: CSVEQKGMGYGYTF. In DNA form, the CDR3 reads TGCAGCGTTGAACAGAAGGGAATGGGCTATGGCTACACCTTC.

This clonotype was found many times. The rearrangement joins TRBV7-2 to TRBJ2-2; 7 bases line up with TRBD2. The CDR3 covers 16 residues. The trim removed 1 base at V and 2 bases at J, leaving 4 bases unmatched. Germline V gives CDR1 SGHTA, CDR2 FQGNSA. As DNA, the CDR3 is TGTGCCAGCAGCTTAGTGAGGACTAGTAACACCGGGGAGCTGTTTTTT. Encoded protein: CASSLVRTSNTGELFF.

This clonotype was counted ten times or more. V gene TRBV5-1 combines with J gene TRBJ2-3; no clear D gene. CDR1 SGHRS and CDR2 YFSETQ come from the germline V gene. The ends were cut back, 1 base at V and 1 base at J, with 7 bases in the middle. The CDR3 spans 14 residues. CDR3 bases: TGCGCCAGCAGCTTGAGGGCCCGCACAGATACGCAGTATTTT. Amino acids: CASSLRARTDTQYF.

This clonotype is labeled medium-sized (0.01 to 0.1%). The chain employs TRBV3-1 and TRBJ2-7; D might be TRBD2 (5 bases). The CDR3 runs to 16 residues. The germline V and J ends were trimmed by 2 bases and 5 bases, with 19 bases remaining between them. Per the germline V gene, CDR1 is LGHDT and CDR2 is YNNKEL (reference sequence). CDR3 nucleotide sequence: TGTGCCAGCAGCCAAAATCCGGGATTAGGGATCCACGAGCAGTACTTC. Translating gives CASSQNPGLGIHEQYF.